This T cell receptor (beta chain) came from a study of glioma-infiltrating T cells after dendritic cell vaccination. General study findings and limits: Patients with more pretreatment TILs had longer time to progression and survival. Higher TCR clonality did not directly relate to longer survival.

This sample's time point: after dendritic cell vaccination, including at tumor progression/relapse. Isocitrate dehydrogenase mutation was absent in all glioblastoma patients. CDR3 length: 13 residues. Germline lookup yields CDR1 SGHRS and CDR2 YFSETQ. V dropped 4 bases and J dropped 5 bases, with 12 bases sitting between them. Sequenced by immunoSEQ multiplex PCR; TCRdb stores in-frame clones only, minus some. The data hold approximately 85,000 clones, with 75% to 90% observed a single time. About this clone: Its antigen is unknown.

This sequence joins TRBV5-1 and TRBJ2-5; D is unclear. The source is a human donor with glioblastoma. The specimen was blood, collected after dendritic cell vaccination. The CDR3 DNA reads TGCGCCAGCAGCCTCCAGGTTGAGGAGACCCAGTACTTC. Translating it yields CASSLQVEETQYF.